Listed below are T cell receptor beta chains from one sample, sequenced in a study of shared clonotypes between healthy human individuals. TCRdb's copy holds only in-frame clones and misses some; the assay was immunoSEQ multiplex PCR. The sample yields 780,000 or so clones, 55% to 80% seen once. Sequencing was performed on memory CD4+ T cells sorted from blood. These receptors all stem from a woman in her 30s in good health. CDR3s include the opening cysteine and the closing phenylalanine or tryptophan. D genes are given only for firm matches. Rows give clone size only sometimes, using once, few, many, or a class for an expanded clone.

>TRBJ2-1|TRBD1|-|TRBV7-2
CASSPGQRLYNEQFF
TGTGCCAGCAGCCCGGGACAGAGGCTATACAATGAGCAGTTCTTC
>TRBJ1-1|TRBD1|once|TRBV14
CASSQYRGRGVNTEAFF
TGTGCCAGCAGCCAGTACAGGGGACGGGGAGTGAACACTGAAGCTTTCTTT
>TRBJ2-6|-|once|TRBV27
CASSLGAGRLRGANVLTF
TGTGCCAGCAGTCTGGGGGCTGGGAGGTTAAGGGGGGCCAACGTCCTGACTTTC
>TRBJ1-4|-|-|TRBV5-4
CASSSQGEKLFF
TGTGCCAGCAGTTCTCAGGGGGAAAAACTGTTTTTT
>TRBJ2-7|-|once|TRBV19
CASSMGRDRSYEQYF
TGTGCCAGTAGTATGGGGCGGGACCGTTCCTACGAGCAGTACTTC
>TRBJ1-2|-|-|TRBV5-6
CASSSTAGGRRLANYGYTF
TGTGCCAGCAGCTCTACGGCGGGGGGGCGAAGATTAGCTAACTATGGCTACACCTTC
>TRBJ1-1|TRBD1|few|TRBV4-2
CASSQKQGQGTEAFF
TGTGCCAGCAGCCAGAAACAGGGGCAAGGCACTGAAGCTTTCTTT
>TRBJ2-3|TRBD2|-|TRBV30
CAWGRGQSGRASDTQYF
TGTGCCTGGGGGCGGGGGCAAAGCGGGAGGGCCTCAGATACGCAGTATTTT
>TRBJ2-2|-|-|TRBV5-1
CASSWTTSLNTGELFF
TGCGCCAGCAGCTGGACCACTAGCTTGAACACCGGGGAGCTGTTTTTT
>TRBJ1-3|-|few|TRBV5-4
CASSPGWGSGNTIYF
TGTGCCAGCAGCCCCGGTTGGGGATCTGGAAACACCATATATTTT
>TRBJ2-7|-|-|TRBV5-6
CASSPGWGGKEQYF
TGTGCCAGCAGCCCCGGTTGGGGCGGGAAGGAGCAGTACTTC
>TRBJ1-4|-|-|TRBV2
CASSDAGISNEKLFF
TGTGCCAGCAGTGATGCGGGGATCTCTAATGAAAAACTGTTTTTT
>TRBJ2-7|-|-|TRBV7-9
CASSLGGGVYEQYF
TGTGCCAGCAGCTTAGGAGGCGGGGTCTACGAGCAGTACTTC
>TRBJ1-4|-|-|TRBV10-3
CAISPDRTATNEKLFF
TGTGCCATCAGCCCAGACAGGACCGCAACTAATGAAAAACTGTTTTTT
>TRBJ2-7|TRBD2|-|TRBV5-1
CASSLVGGAYEQYF
TGCGCCAGCAGCTTGGTTGGGGGGGCCTACGAGCAGTACTTC
>TRBJ2-1|TRBD2|few|TRBV10-3
CAISEGSGFANEQFF
TGTGCCATCAGTGAGGGTAGCGGGTTTGCGAATGAGCAGTTCTTC
>TRBJ1-1|-|-|TRBV28
CASITGLHTEAFF
TGTGCCAGCATCACAGGTCTACACACTGAAGCTTTCTTT
>TRBJ2-2|-|-|TRBV28
CASSRGVTGELFF
TGTGCCAGCAGTAGAGGGGTCACCGGGGAGCTGTTTTTT
>TRBJ2-1|TRBD2|-|TRBV5-1
CASSFSSGGYNEQFF
TGCGCCAGCAGCTTTTCCAGCGGGGGTTACAATGAGCAGTTCTTC
>TRBJ2-1|-|-|TRBV10-2
CASSESLGYGEKFF
TGCGCCAGCAGTGAGTCTTTGGGGTACGGGGAGAAGTTCTTC
>TRBJ2-4|TRBD1|-|TRBV11-2
CASSVDRESIQYF
TGTGCCAGCAGCGTCGACAGGGAGAGCATTCAGTACTTC
>TRBJ2-7|-|-|TRBV6-5
CASSYSFLAPYEQYF
TGTGCCAGCAGTTACTCCTTCCTAGCGCCCTACGAGCAGTACTTC
>TRBJ1-4|TRBD1|-|TRBV19
CASTDRHNEKLFF
TGTGCCAGTACGGACAGGCATAATGAAAAACTGTTTTTT
>TRBJ2-3|-|-|TRBV6-1
CASSVRGGTDTQYF
TGTGCCAGCAGCGTACGGGGCGGCACAGATACGCAGTATTTT
>TRBJ1-4|TRBD1|-|TRBV19
CASSYGQGTTNEKLFF
TGTGCCAGTAGCTACGGACAGGGAACAACTAATGAAAAACTGTTTTTT
>TRBJ2-2|TRBD2|many|TRBV10-2
CASSESRTSGPGELFF
TGCGCCAGCAGTGAGTCGAGGACTAGCGGGCCCGGGGAGCTGTTTTTT
>TRBJ2-5|TRBD1|-|TRBV7-6
CASRDRGLSGETQYF
TGTGCCAGCAGGGACAGGGGGTTAAGTGGGGAGACCCAGTACTTC
>TRBJ1-1|-|-|TRBV28
CASSLSTSNTEAFF
TGTGCCAGCAGTTTATCGACAAGTAACACTGAAGCTTTCTTT
>TRBJ2-1|TRBD2|few|TRBV5-4
CASSSGTSGSSGEQFF
TGTGCCAGCAGCTCCGGGACTAGCGGGAGTTCCGGTGAGCAGTTCTTC
>TRBJ2-2|-|-|TRBV5-1
CASRGGETGELFF
TGCGCCAGCAGAGGCGGGGAAACCGGGGAGCTGTTTTTT
>TRBJ2-7|TRBD2|-|TRBV2
CASRGTSGISYEQYF
TGTGCCAGCAGGGGGACTAGCGGAATCTCCTACGAGCAGTACTTC
>TRBJ1-2|-|once|TRBV2
CASSGGGTYGYTF
TGTGCCAGCAGTGGGGGCGGAACTTATGGCTACACCTTC
>TRBJ1-3|-|-|TRBV5-4
CASSSGRASTFSGNTIYF
TGTGCCAGCAGCTCTGGCAGGGCTTCAACGTTCTCTGGAAACACCATATATTTT
>TRBJ2-5|-|-|TRBV5-1
CASSGLEQETQYF
TGCGCCAGCAGCGGATTAGAACAAGAGACCCAGTACTTC
>TRBJ2-7|TRBD2|many|TRBV4-1
CASSQAPTRGRMHEQYF
TGCGCCAGCAGCCAAGCCCCCACGCGCGGGAGGATGCACGAGCAGTACTTC
>TRBJ2-7|TRBD2|-|TRBV11-2
CASSPRVREGGEQYF
TGTGCCAGCAGCCCCCGGGTGCGGGAGGGAGGCGAGCAGTACTTC
>TRBJ1-4|TRBD1|-|TRBV4-2
CASSQPRGGFHEKLFF
TGTGCCAGCAGCCAACCCCGAGGGGGCTTCCATGAAAAACTGTTTTTT
>TRBJ2-2|-|-|TRBV9
CASKVRRNTGELFF
TGTGCCAGCAAGGTTCGGCGGAACACCGGGGAGCTGTTTTTT
>TRBJ1-5|-|-|TRBV18
CASSALGGMADTSNQPQHF
TGTGCCAGCTCAGCCTTGGGGGGGATGGCGGACACGAGCAATCAGCCCCAGCATTTT
>TRBJ2-6|TRBD2|-|TRBV5-1
CASSPVAGVLSGANVLTF
TGCGCCAGCAGCCCAGTAGCGGGAGTACTTTCTGGGGCCAACGTCCTGACTTTC
>TRBJ2-5|TRBD2|-|TRBV28
CASSLYLLAGAQETQYF
TGTGCCAGCAGTTTATATCTTCTAGCGGGAGCTCAAGAGACCCAGTACTTC
>TRBJ2-1|TRBD2|-|TRBV4-1
CASSQGQREYFNEQFF
TGCGCCAGCAGCCAAGGCCAGCGGGAGTATTTTAATGAGCAGTTCTTC